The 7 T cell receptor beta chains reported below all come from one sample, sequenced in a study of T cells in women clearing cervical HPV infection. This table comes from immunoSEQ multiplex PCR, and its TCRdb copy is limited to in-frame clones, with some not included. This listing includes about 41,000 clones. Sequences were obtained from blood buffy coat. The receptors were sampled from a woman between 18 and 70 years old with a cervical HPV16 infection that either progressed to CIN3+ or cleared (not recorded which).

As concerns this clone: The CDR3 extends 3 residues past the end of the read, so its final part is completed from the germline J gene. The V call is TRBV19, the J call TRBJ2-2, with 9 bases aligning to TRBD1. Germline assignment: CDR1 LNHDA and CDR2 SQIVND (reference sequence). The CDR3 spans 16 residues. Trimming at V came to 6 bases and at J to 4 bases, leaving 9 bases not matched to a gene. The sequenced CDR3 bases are TGTGCCAGTAGAAGGGGGGGGACAGGGAGCACCGGGGAG. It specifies CASRRGGTGSTGE. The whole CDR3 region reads CASRRGGTGSTGELFF.

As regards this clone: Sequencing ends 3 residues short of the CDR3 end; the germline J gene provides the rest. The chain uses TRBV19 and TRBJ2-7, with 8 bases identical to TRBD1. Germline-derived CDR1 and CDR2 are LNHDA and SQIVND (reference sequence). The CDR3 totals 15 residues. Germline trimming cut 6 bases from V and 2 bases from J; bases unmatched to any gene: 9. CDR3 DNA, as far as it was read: TGTGCCAGTAGGGAAGGACAGGGCAGTACCTACGAG. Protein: CASREGQGSTYE. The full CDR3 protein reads CASREGQGSTYEQYF.

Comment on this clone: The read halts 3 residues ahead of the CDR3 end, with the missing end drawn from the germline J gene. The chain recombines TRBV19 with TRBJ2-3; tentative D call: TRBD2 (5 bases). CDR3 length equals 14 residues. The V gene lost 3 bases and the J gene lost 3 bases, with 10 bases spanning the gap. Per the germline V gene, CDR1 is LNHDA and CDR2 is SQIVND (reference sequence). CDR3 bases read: TGTGCCAGTAGTATTAGATCGGGGACAGATACG. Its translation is CASSIRSGTDT. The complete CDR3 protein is CASSIRSGTDTQYF.

CDR3 DNA, as far as it was read: TGCAGTGCTAGACTTACTAGCGTTTACAACAATGAG. Its translation is CSARLTSVYNNE. The complete CDR3 protein is CSARLTSVYNNEQFF. V is TRBV20-1 and J is TRBJ2-1, with TRBD2 matching 7 bases. The CDR3 end is not reached by the read, which stops 3 residues before it; the germline J gene fills it in. Germline V CDR1 and CDR2: DFQATT, SNEGSKA (reference sequence). The length of the CDR3 is 15 residues. J gave up 5 bases and V 2 bases, and 9 bases lay outside the gene matches.

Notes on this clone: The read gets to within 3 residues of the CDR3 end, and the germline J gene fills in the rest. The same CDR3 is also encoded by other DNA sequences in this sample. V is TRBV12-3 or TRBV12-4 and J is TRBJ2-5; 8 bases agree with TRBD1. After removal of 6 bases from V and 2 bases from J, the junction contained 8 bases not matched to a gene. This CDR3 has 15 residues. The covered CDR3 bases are TGTGCCAGCAGGGCCGGGACAGGCGCACAAGAGACC. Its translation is CASRAGTGAQET. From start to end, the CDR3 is CASRAGTGAQETQYF.

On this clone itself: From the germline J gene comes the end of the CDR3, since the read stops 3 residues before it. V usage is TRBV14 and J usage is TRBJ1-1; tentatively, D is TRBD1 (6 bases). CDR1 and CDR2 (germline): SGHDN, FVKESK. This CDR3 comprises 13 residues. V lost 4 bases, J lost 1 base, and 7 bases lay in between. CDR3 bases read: TGTGCCAGCAGCCGACAGGAGAACACTGAA. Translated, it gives CASSRQENTE. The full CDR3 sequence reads CASSRQENTEAFF.

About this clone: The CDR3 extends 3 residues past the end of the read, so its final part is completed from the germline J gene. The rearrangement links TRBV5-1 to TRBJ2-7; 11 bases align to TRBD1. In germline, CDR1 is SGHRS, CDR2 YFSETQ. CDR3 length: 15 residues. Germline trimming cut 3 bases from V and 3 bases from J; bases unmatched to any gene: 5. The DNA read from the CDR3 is TGCGCCAGCAGCTACGGGACAGGGGGAGGCTACGAG. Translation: CASSYGTGGGYE. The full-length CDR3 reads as CASSYGTGGGYEQYF.